What follows describes a single T cell receptor beta chain. As yet, its antigen is unknown. TCRbeta library construction was performed incorporating unique molecular identifiers. TCRdb used MiXCR to reprocess the PCR reads, holding one entry per CDR3 protein. The sample lists over 400,000 distinct CDR3 sequences, 43% occurring once. Trimming stripped 7 bases from V and 1 base from J, with 16 bases between. The CDR3 loop spans 15 amino acids. This specimen comes from a study of T-cell reconstitution after alpha-beta-depleted transplantation in children. Study-level points and caveats: Where some patients showed high TCRbeta diversity at day 60, it came from recipient T cells and thymic progenitors that had survived. A year post-transplant, T-cell counts and diversity derived mostly from newly produced T cells. Roughly two months post-transplant, alpha-beta T cells reportedly originated from several hundred graft clones that had expanded.

The sequence derives from a girl aged 2 to 9 with aplastic anemia, due to receive a stem cell transplant. This sequence joins TRBV12-3 or TRBV12-4 and TRBJ2-5; perhaps TRBD2 as D (6 bases). The sample consisted of PBMCs, taken before TCRalphabeta/CD19-depleted stem cell transplant. As DNA, the CDR3 is TGTGCCAGCACCCTTTTTGGGGGGTCCCAAGAGACCCAGTACTTC. It encodes CASTLFGGSQETQYF.